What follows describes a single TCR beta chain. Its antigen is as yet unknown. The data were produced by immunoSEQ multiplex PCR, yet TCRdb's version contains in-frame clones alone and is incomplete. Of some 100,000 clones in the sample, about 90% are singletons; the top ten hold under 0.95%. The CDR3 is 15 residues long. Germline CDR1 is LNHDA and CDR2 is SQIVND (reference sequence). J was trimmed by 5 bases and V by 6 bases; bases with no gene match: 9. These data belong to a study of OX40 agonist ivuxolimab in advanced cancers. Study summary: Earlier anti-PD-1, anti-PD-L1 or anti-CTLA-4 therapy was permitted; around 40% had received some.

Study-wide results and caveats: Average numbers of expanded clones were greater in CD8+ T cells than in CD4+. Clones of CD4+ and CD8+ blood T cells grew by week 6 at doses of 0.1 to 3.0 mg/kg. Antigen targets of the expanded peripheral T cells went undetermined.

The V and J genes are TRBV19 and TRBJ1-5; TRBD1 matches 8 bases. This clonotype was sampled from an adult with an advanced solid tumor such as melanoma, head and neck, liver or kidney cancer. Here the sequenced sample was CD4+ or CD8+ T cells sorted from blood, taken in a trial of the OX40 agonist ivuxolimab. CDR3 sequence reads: CASSLTRGLDQPQHF. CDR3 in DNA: TGTGCCAGTAGCCTCACCAGGGGGCTCGATCAGCCCCAGCATTTT.